This T cell receptor beta chain was sequenced for a study of identifying expanded T cells in peripheral blood. Study conclusions and caveats: Technical replicates showed around 1.1 changed clones; approximately 2 weeks around 15; four weeks 19.

As to this clone: What it binds is not known.

After removal of 0 bases from V and 2 bases from J, the junction contained 4 bases not matched to a gene. Germline V gives CDR1 SGHTA, CDR2 FQGNSA. This CDR3 contains 15 residues. Repertoires were generated with immunoSEQ multiplex PCR, while TCRdb's copy carries only in-frame clones and drops some. The sample lists more than 75,000 clones; approximately 83% were seen once. The rearrangement joins TRBV7-2 to TRBJ2-7, with TRBD1 matching over 7 bases. Sequenced sample: blood. The clonotype originates from a person aged 18 to 69 in good health. CDR3 coding DNA: TGTGCCAGCAGCTTAGCAGCCCAGGGGGCCTACGAGCAGTACTTC. This sequence encodes CASSLAAQGAYEQYF. The whole variable domain, remainder taken from reference TRBV7-2 and TRBJ2-7, is GAGVSQSPSNKVTEKGKDVELRCDPISGHTALYWYRQSLGQGLEFLIYFQGNSAPDKSGLPSDRFSAERTGGSVSTLTIQRTQQEDSAVYLCASSLAAQGAYEQYFGPGTRLTVT.